This entry lists 14 T cell receptor beta chains sequenced from one sample in a study of blood T cell dynamics during melanoma immunotherapy. Repertoires were generated with immunoSEQ multiplex PCR, while TCRdb's copy carries only in-frame clones and drops some. The repertoire consists of 5,600 or so clones, with around 77% occurring once and the leading ten covering around a third. As to time point: week 3, after first cycle of checkpoint inhibitor. The material sequenced was blood, taken from a patient treated with checkpoint blockade. All receptors come from a human donor with melanoma.

The chain is built from TRBV11-2 and TRBJ1-5; D remains unclear. The CDR3 loop spans 15 amino acids. Deletions cut 5 bases from V and 0 bases from J, with 11 bases between. Germline V gene sequence: CDR1 SGHAT, CDR2 FQNNGV. This chain's CDR3 is CASSPVGSSNQPQHF. CDR3 nucleotides: TGTGCCAGCAGCCCAGTGGGTAGTAGCAATCAGCCCCAGCATTTT.

The rearrangement joins TRBV6-1 to TRBJ1-2; D gene unclear. The germline V and J ends were trimmed by 3 bases and 1 base, with 3 bases remaining between them. Germline V gives CDR1 MNHNS, CDR2 SASEGT. This CDR3 is built from 12 residues. In nucleotides, the CDR3 is TGTGCCAGCAGTGAGCTTAACTATGGCTACACCTTC. As protein: CASSELNYGYTF.

The chain uses TRBV6-1 and TRBJ2-4, with no clear D. The CDR3 has 16 residues. V lost 1 base and J 0 bases, leaving 10 bases between the germline ends. CDR1 is MNHNS, CDR2 SASEGT, per germline. The CDR3 spells CASSEGGPVAKNIQYF. In DNA form, the CDR3 reads TGTGCCAGCAGTGAAGGAGGACCGGTAGCCAAAAACATTCAGTACTTC.

The chain couples TRBV7-8 to TRBJ2-7; TRBD1 matches at 9 bases. Per germline, CDR1 SGHVS and CDR2 FQNEAQ. V dropped 2 bases and J dropped 5; count of bases not matched to a gene: 7. There are 15 residues in the CDR3. CDR3 in DNA: TGTGCCAGCAGCTTAACTTTTAGGACAGGGGACGAGCAGTACTTC. Protein product: CASSLTFRTGDEQYF.

The V and J genes are TRBV21-1 and TRBJ2-7; the table's D call TRBD1 went unverified against the DNA. TRBV21-1 is recorded as a pseudogene. The CDR3 is 18 amino acids. CDR3 loop: CASSNPGQGAGYSYEQYF. The CDR3 DNA reads TGTGCCAGCAGCAATCCGGGACAGGGGGCGGGATACTCCTACGAGCAGTACTTC.

This chain joins TRBV7-9 and TRBJ2-7, with D unclear. The V gene's germline CDR1 is SEHNR and CDR2 FQNEAQ (reference sequence). V lost 0 bases, J lost 0 bases, and 21 bases lay in between. The CDR3 contains 19 residues. The CDR3 DNA follows: TGTGCCAGCAGCTTAGCGGTAATAGTGGTCGAGACTTACTCCTACGAGCAGTACTTC. Its protein is CASSLAVIVVETYSYEQYF.

This clone was observed a handful of times. The gene calls are TRBV5-1 and TRBJ2-3; TRBD1 or TRBD2 may be the D gene (5 bases each). V was trimmed by 0 bases and J by 2 bases, leaving 13 bases between them. The CDR3 contains 16 residues. The germline V gene encodes CDR1 SGHRS and CDR2 YFSETQ. The CDR3 is CASSLAGYGTTDTQYF. DNA of the CDR3: TGCGCCAGCAGCTTGGCCGGCTACGGGACCACAGATACGCAGTATTTT.

The chain uses TRBV10-1 and TRBJ2-2; D may be TRBD2 (6 bases). This CDR3 is built from 14 residues. The ends were cut back, 4 bases at V and 0 bases at J, with 6 bases in the middle. Germline CDR1 WNHNN, CDR2 SYGVQD (reference sequence). The DNA of the CDR3 is TGCGCCAGCAGTGCGGGAGCGAACACCGGGGAGCTGTTTTTT. Translating it yields CASSAGANTGELFF.

The rearrangement links TRBV29-1 to TRBJ2-7; the match to TRBD2 covers 11 bases. Germline V CDR1 and CDR2: SQVTM, ANQGSEA. The CDR3 loop spans 17 amino acids. With 0 bases clipped from V and 0 bases from J, the junction kept 7 bases outside the gene matches. CDR3 region: CSVEDGLAGGNSYEQYF. CDR3 nucleotides: TGCAGCGTTGAAGATGGGCTAGCGGGGGGTAACTCCTACGAGCAGTACTTC.

This chain links TRBV5-1 with TRBJ1-1, with D unclear. V dropped 0 bases and J dropped 1 base, with 10 bases sitting between them. This CDR3 is 15 amino acids long. Germline CDR1 SGHRS, CDR2 YFSETQ. The CDR3 loop reads CASSLGGLENTEAFF. The DNA of the CDR3 is TGCGCCAGCAGCTTGGGAGGACTAGAGAACACTGAAGCTTTCTTT. Full variable domain (outside the CDR3, taken from reference TRBV5-1 and TRBJ1-1): KAGVTQTPRYLIKTRGQQVTLSCSPISGHRSVSWYQQTPGQGLQFLFEYFSETQRNKGNFPGRFSGRQFSNSRSEMNVSTLELGDSALYLCASSLGGLENTEAFFGQGTRLTVV.

CDR3 in DNA: TGTGCCAGCAGCTTAGTTGTTAGCGGGGGGGTAGAGGAGACCCAGTACTTC. This translates into CASSLVVSGGVEETQYF. The chain carries TRBV11-2 and TRBJ2-5, with 11 bases fitting TRBD2. The germline V gene encodes CDR1 SGHAT and CDR2 FQNNGV. The CDR3 is 17 residues long. V gave up 1 base and J gave up 5 bases; unmatched junction bases: 9.

There are a few counts of this clone. The rearrangement uses TRBV21-1 and TRBJ1-5. TRBV21-1 is given as a pseudogene. The CDR3 has 10 residues. CDR3 in amino acids: CASSNQPQHF. CDR3 nucleotides: TGTGCCAGCAGCAATCAGCCCCAGCATTTT.

This clone was observed a few times. The CDR3: CASSFTDTQYF. Here the CDR3 DNA reads TGTGCCAGCAGCTTCACAGATACGCAGTATTTT. The chain uses TRBV7-9 and TRBJ2-3, with no clear D. The germline V and J ends were trimmed by 3 bases and 2 bases, with 0 bases remaining between them. CDR1 is SEHNR, CDR2 FQNEAQ, per germline (reference sequence). CDR3 length: 11 amino acids.

V usage is TRBV11-2 and J usage is TRBJ2-1; the D gene is possibly TRBD2 (5 bases). The CDR3 spans 15 residues. Trimming shortened V by 5 bases and J by 1 base, and 12 bases separated the two germline ends. Germline V lookup: CDR1 SGHAT, CDR2 FQNNGV. The CDR3 loop is CASSTPRGSYNEQFF. The CDR3 bases are TGTGCCAGCAGCACTCCCCGAGGGTCCTACAATGAGCAGTTCTTC.